The rows below give T cell receptor beta chains drawn from one sample of a study of blood T cell repertoires in COVID-19. TCRdb keeps only in-frame clones here, not all; method: immunoSEQ multiplex PCR. The repertoire holds about 85,000 clones, with nearly 90% as singletons. Sequenced input: peripheral blood. The source of these receptors is a woman older than 75 with active or convalescent COVID-19. The CDR3 runs from the conserved cysteine through the conserved F or W. A D gene is named only where the DNA matches it firmly. Size values are once, few and many counts, or a class for expanded clones, and some rows have none.

v_gene	abundance	d_gene	j_gene	CDR3aa	CDR3nt
TRBV9	.	TRBD1	TRBJ2-3	CASSVAGGAVTDTQYF	TGTGCCAGCAGCGTAGCAGGGGGCGCAGTCACAGATACGCAGTATTTT
TRBV5-1	.	.	TRBJ2-7	CASSLAGVGGEQYF	TGCGCCAGCAGCTTGGCAGGCGTCGGAGGGGAGCAGTACTTC
TRBV2	.	TRBD1	TRBJ1-4	CASSNTGVREKLFF	TGTGCCAGCAGTAATACAGGGGTACGTGAAAAACTGTTTTTT
TRBV19	.	TRBD2	TRBJ2-7	CASGSGATGGEQYF	TGTGCCAGTGGATCCGGGGCAACGGGAGGCGAGCAGTACTTC
TRBV9	.	TRBD2	TRBJ2-7	CASSVAGTSSYEQYF	TGTGCCAGCAGCGTTGCAGGGACTAGCTCCTACGAGCAGTACTTC
TRBV5-1	.	TRBD1	TRBJ2-7	CASSYGQGGYEQYF	TGCGCCAGCAGTTATGGACAGGGGGGGTACGAGCAGTACTTC
TRBV24-1	once	TRBD2	TRBJ2-7	CATSDKRTSGYEQYF	TGTGCCACCAGTGATAAGCGGACTAGCGGCTACGAGCAGTACTTC
TRBV5-1	.	TRBD2	TRBJ2-3	CASSLAPAASGTDTQYF	TGCGCCAGCAGCTTGGCCCCTGCGGCTAGCGGGACAGATACGCAGTATTTT
TRBV21-1	.	.	TRBJ2-2	CASSDRETNTGELFF	TGTGCCAGCAGTGACAGGGAAACGAACACCGGGGAGCTGTTTTTT
TRBV18	.	.	TRBJ1-5	CASSAQLNQPQHF	TGTGCCAGCTCAGCACAACTCAATCAGCCCCAGCATTTT
TRBV6-5	.	TRBD2	TRBJ2-2	CASSLAGANTGELFF	TGTGCCAGTTCCTTAGCGGGAGCGAACACCGGGGAGCTGTTTTTT
TRBV5-6	.	TRBD1	TRBJ1-1	CASSWDRAGTEAFF	TGTGCCAGCAGCTGGGACAGGGCGGGCACTGAAGCTTTCTTT
TRBV7-2	.	.	TRBJ2-7	CASSPPSSYEQYF	TGTGCCAGCAGCCCACCCAGCTCCTACGAGCAGTACTTC
TRBV30	.	.	TRBJ1-2	CAWSTGMGFYGYTF	TGTGCCTGGAGCACAGGGATGGGGTTTTATGGCTACACCTTC
TRBV5-1	.	TRBD2	TRBJ2-3	CASSEGGGRAIDTQYF	TGCGCCAGCAGCGAGGGGGGCGGGAGGGCCATTGATACGCAGTATTTT
TRBV29-1	.	.	TRBJ2-1	CSASYNEQFF	TGCAGCGCTAGTTACAATGAGCAGTTCTTC
TRBV6-5	.	.	TRBJ2-7	CASSYVLASEQYF	TGTGCCAGCAGTTATGTCCTAGCATCCGAGCAGTACTTC
TRBV3-1/TRBV3-2	.	.	TRBJ1-1	CASSQLTGRAEAFF	TGTGCCAGCAGCCAATTAACCGGGCGGGCTGAAGCTTTCTTT
TRBV13	.	TRBD2	TRBJ2-7	CASSLELAGGLEQYF	TGTGCCAGCAGCTTAGAACTAGCGGGAGGACTCGAGCAGTACTTC
TRBV20-1	.	.	TRBJ2-5	CSASSREETQYF	TGCAGTGCTAGTAGCCGGGAAGAGACCCAGTACTTC
TRBV18	.	TRBD1	TRBJ2-7	CASSPRDSSYEQYF	TGTGCCAGCTCCCCCCGGGACAGCTCCTACGAGCAGTACTTC
TRBV7-2	.	TRBD1	TRBJ1-1	CASSLRQGARSPTNTEAFF	TGTGCCAGCAGCTTAAGGCAGGGGGCGCGTTCCCCCACGAACACTGAAGCTTTCTTT
TRBV5-5	.	.	TRBJ1-5	CASSLEAPQPQHF	TGTGCCAGCAGCTTAGAGGCCCCGCAGCCCCAGCATTTT
TRBV28	.	.	TRBJ1-1	CASSFSGLGTEAFF	TGTGCCAGCAGTTTTTCAGGGTTGGGCACTGAAGCTTTCTTT
TRBV6-2/TRBV6-3	.	.	TRBJ2-7	CASSSGRWEQYF	TGTGCCAGCAGTTCGGGTCGGTGGGAGCAGTACTTC
TRBV19	.	TRBD2	TRBJ2-1	CASSTRGLAGGDEQFF	TGTGCCAGTAGTACCCGGGGACTAGCGGGAGGGGATGAGCAGTTCTTC
TRBV5-1	.	TRBD1	TRBJ2-2	CASSPTPGGLNTGELFF	TGCGCCAGCAGCCCAACCCCAGGGGGCCTGAACACCGGGGAGCTGTTTTTT
TRBV25-1	.	TRBD1	TRBJ1-6	CASSDWDRVNSPLHF	TGTGCCAGCAGTGACTGGGACAGGGTGAATTCACCCCTCCACTTT
TRBV24-1	.	TRBD2	TRBJ2-1	CATSDQAGSSYNEQFF	TGTGCCACCAGTGACCAAGCGGGGAGCTCCTACAATGAGCAGTTCTTC
TRBV18	.	.	TRBJ2-3	CASSPSADTQYF	TGTGCCAGCTCACCTAGTGCAGATACGCAGTATTTT
TRBV28	.	.	TRBJ1-5	CASSAGLNNQPQHF	TGTGCCAGCAGTGCCGGACTGAACAATCAGCCCCAGCATTTT
TRBV7-2	.	.	TRBJ2-5	CASSLGTPGGETQYF	TGTGCCAGCAGCCTAGGTACCCCAGGTGGGGAGACCCAGTACTTC
TRBV9	.	TRBD1	TRBJ1-6	CASSAGQESPLHF	TGTGCCAGCAGCGCTGGACAGGAATCACCCCTCCACTTT
TRBV28	.	.	TRBJ1-1	CATYYSVMNTEAFF	TGTGCCACATATTATTCAGTCATGAACACTGAAGCTTTCTTT
TRBV29-1	.	.	TRBJ1-2	CSVKGQPSRYGYTF	TGCAGCGTTAAGGGACAACCTAGCCGGTATGGCTACACCTTC
TRBV5-4	once	.	TRBJ2-5	CASSSPGGWFQETQYF	TGTGCCAGCAGCTCGCCAGGGGGGTGGTTTCAAGAGACCCAGTACTTC
TRBV11-2	.	.	TRBJ2-1	CASSLDVAGLVEQFF	TGTGCCAGCAGCTTAGATGTGGCAGGGTTGGTTGAGCAGTTCTTC
TRBV19	.	.	TRBJ1-1	CASSVRGSVRGTEAFF	TGTGCCAGTAGTGTCAGGGGCTCGGTGAGGGGCACTGAAGCTTTCTTT
TRBV6-2/TRBV6-3	.	TRBD2	TRBJ2-5	CASSFASGFQETQYF	TGTGCCAGCAGTTTTGCTAGCGGTTTTCAAGAGACCCAGTACTTC
TRBV21-1	.	.	TRBJ2-4	CASSKFRGRIQYF	TGTGCCAGCAGCAAATTTAGGGGCCGGATTCAGTACTTC
TRBV29-1	few	TRBD2	TRBJ2-1	CSVGLYKGLADTYNEQFF	TGCAGCGTTGGACTTTATAAGGGGCTAGCGGATACCTACAATGAGCAGTTCTTC
TRBV10-3	.	TRBD1	TRBJ1-2	CAISEVKDRQTSGYTF	TGTGCCATCAGTGAGGTCAAGGACAGGCAGACTTCTGGCTACACCTTC
TRBV11-2	.	.	TRBJ1-2	CASSLMEGGYTF	TGTGCCAGCAGCTTAATGGAGGGAGGCTACACCTTC
TRBV5-3	once	TRBD2	TRBJ2-7	CARSFWTSGYEQYF	TGTGCCAGAAGCTTCTGGACTAGCGGCTACGAGCAGTACTTC
TRBV5-6	few	.	TRBJ1-1	CASSSRPGEAFF	TGTGCCAGCAGCTCCCGGCCAGGGGAGGCTTTCTTT
TRBV27	.	.	TRBJ2-3	CASSSWAQSTDTQYF	TGTGCCAGCAGTTCCTGGGCGCAAAGCACAGATACGCAGTATTTT
TRBV6-5	.	TRBD2	TRBJ2-1	CASTMEAGAYNEQFF	TGTGCCAGCACCATGGAAGCGGGAGCCTACAATGAGCAGTTCTTC
TRBV9	once	TRBD1	TRBJ2-2	CASGGQGLSGELFF	TGTGCCAGCGGGGGACAGGGTCTTTCCGGGGAGCTGTTTTTT
TRBV28	once	.	TRBJ2-5	CASSFGRQETQYF	TGTGCCAGCAGTTTCGGCAGGCAAGAGACCCAGTACTTC
TRBV29-1	few	.	TRBJ2-1	CSVGLVREDYEQFF	TGCAGCGTTGGCCTCGTCAGGGAGGACTATGAGCAGTTCTTC
TRBV7-9	.	TRBD2	TRBJ2-5	CASSSIRTSGGLQETQYF	TGTGCCAGCAGCTCAATCAGGACTAGCGGAGGCCTCCAAGAGACCCAGTACTTC
TRBV5-1	.	TRBD1	TRBJ1-1	CASSFTDRGNMNTEAFF	TGCGCCAGCAGCTTCACGGACAGGGGGAATATGAACACTGAAGCTTTCTTT
TRBV7-8	.	.	TRBJ2-3	CASSLRPGATIDTQYF	TGTGCCAGCAGCTTGCGTCCGGGAGCTACGATAGATACGCAGTATTTT